This T cell receptor beta chain originates from a study of blood T cell repertoires in COVID-19. Participants were aged about 18 to 90 years, lived in over 20 US areas, and enrolled virtually. In Cohort 3, a recovered donor had either two negative PCRs, clearance, or symptom resolution. Data came from immunoSEQ multiplex PCR; TCRdb stores just in-frame clones and leaves some out. The sample holds roughly 150,000 clones, 85% seen once. Germline CDR1 reads SNHLY; CDR2 reads FYNNEI. V lost 0 bases and J lost 3, with 18 bases in between. This CDR3 is 17 amino acids long. The specimen sequenced was PBMCs or T cells enriched from blood (not recorded which). The chain links TRBV2 to TRBJ2-7; D possibly corresponds to TRBD2 (6 bases). This TCR was recovered from a woman aged 40 to 50 who had recovered from COVID-19. In nucleotides, the CDR3 is TGTGCCAGCAGTGAAGCCGCGGCGGGGCTTATATACTACGAGCAGTACTTC. This translates into CASSEAAAGLIYYEQYF.